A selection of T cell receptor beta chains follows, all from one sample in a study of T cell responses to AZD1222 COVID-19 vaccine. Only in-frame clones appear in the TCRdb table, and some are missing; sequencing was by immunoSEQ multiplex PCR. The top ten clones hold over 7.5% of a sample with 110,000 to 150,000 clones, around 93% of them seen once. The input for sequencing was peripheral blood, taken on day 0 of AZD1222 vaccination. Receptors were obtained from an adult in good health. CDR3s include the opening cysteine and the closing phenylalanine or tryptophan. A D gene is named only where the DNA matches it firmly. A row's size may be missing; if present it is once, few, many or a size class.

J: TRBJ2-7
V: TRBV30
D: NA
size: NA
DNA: TGTGCCTGCCAGCGGACAGTCTACGAGCAGTACTTC
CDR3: CACQRTVYEQYF

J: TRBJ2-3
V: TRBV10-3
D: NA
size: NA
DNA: TGTGCCACAGCCCGGCGGTCTAGCACAGATACGCAGTATTTT
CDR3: CATARRSSTDTQYF

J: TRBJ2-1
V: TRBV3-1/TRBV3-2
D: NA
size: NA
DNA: TGTGCCAGCAGCCTCAGGGGCGGCGGTGAGCAGTTCTTC
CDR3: CASSLRGGGEQFF

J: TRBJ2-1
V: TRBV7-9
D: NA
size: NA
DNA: TGTGCCAGCAGCTTATTCGGGGTAGAGTTCTTC
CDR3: CASSLFGVEFF

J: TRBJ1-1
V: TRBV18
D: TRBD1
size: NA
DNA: TGTGCCAGCTCACCCACAGGGGACACTGAAGCTTTCTTT
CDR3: CASSPTGDTEAFF

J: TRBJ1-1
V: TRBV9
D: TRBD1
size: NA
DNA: TGTGCCAGCAGCACCCAGGGGGGCGGGTGGACTGAAGCTTTCTTT
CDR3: CASSTQGGGWTEAFF

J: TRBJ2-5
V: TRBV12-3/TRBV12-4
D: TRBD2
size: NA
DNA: TGTGCCAGCAGGTTCAGCGGGGGAGAGACCCAGTACTTC
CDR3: CASRFSGGETQYF

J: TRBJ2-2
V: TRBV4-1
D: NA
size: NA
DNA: TGCGCCAGCAGCCCGAGGGACCGGAACACCGGGGAGCTGTTTTTT
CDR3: CASSPRDRNTGELFF

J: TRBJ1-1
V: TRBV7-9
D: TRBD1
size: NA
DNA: TGTGCCAGCACCCCTGACAGGGCCCCACGGGTGAACACTGAAGCTTTCTTT
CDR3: CASTPDRAPRVNTEAFF

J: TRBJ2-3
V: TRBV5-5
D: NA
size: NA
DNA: TGTGCCAGCAGCTTCGCCGGGGCGGAAGATACGCAGTATTTT
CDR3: CASSFAGAEDTQYF

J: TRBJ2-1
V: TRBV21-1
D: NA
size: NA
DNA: TGTGCCAGCAGCAAAGTTCTAGCGGGACCGTACAATGAGCAGTTCTTC
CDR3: CASSKVLAGPYNEQFF

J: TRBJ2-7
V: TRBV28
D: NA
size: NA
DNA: TGTGCCAGCAGTTCTATGAGGAACGAGCAGTACTTC
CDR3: CASSSMRNEQYF

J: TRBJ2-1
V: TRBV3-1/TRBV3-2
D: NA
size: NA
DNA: TGTGCCAGCAGCCACAGAATAGCGTTCGGTCAGAATGAGCAGTTCTTC
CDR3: CASSHRIAFGQNEQFF

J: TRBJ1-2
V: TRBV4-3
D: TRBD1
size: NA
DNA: TGCGCCAGCAGCCAAGATTCCCGAATGGGACAGGGATATGGCTACACCTTC
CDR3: CASSQDSRMGQGYGYTF

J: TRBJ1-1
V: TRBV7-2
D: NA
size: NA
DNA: TGTGCCAGCAGCTTCGGAAAAGCCCTCACTGAAGCTTTCTTT
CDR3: CASSFGKALTEAFF

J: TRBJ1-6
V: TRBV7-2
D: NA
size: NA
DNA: TGTGCCAGCAGCGCAGAAACAGGGTTTGAATCACCCCTCCACTTT
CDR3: CASSAETGFESPLHF

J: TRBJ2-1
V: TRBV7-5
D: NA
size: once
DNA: TGTGCCAGAAGCTACCCCCCCTCCCGGGGGGCTACGGGCAATGAGCAGTTCTTC
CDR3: CARSYPPSRGATGNEQFF